This T cell receptor (beta chain) was sequenced for a study of T cells in Graves' hyperthyroidism and ophthalmopathy. Regions amplified from RNA transcripts were the TCR beta CDR3 regions. First-round RT-PCR targeting the TCR CDR3 was performed with the HTBI primer set. MiXCR was run by TCRdb on the multiplex PCR reads, yielding one entry per CDR3 protein. The repertoire has 400,000 to 500,000 distinct CDR3 sequences, under 15% of them found once; the top ten carry about a sixth. Unmatched junction bases numbered 17, after V lost 6 bases and J lost 9 bases. Germline V gene data show CDR1 as SGHTA and CDR2 as FQGNSA. The CDR3 is made up of 16 amino acids. General study points: Most thyroid clonotypes that were expanded above 0.001 also turned up in blood.

This clonotype was detected ten times or more. The antigen remains undetermined. Material for sequencing was blood. V is TRBV7-2 and J is TRBJ1-5; TRBD1 matches 7 bases. This receptor was taken from a woman between 18 and 29 years old with Graves' hyperthyroidism. CDR3 DNA sequence: TGTGCCAGCAGTTCAGGGGGGACCTCCCGCGTAGGGCCCCAGCATTTT. Translating gives CASSSGGTSRVGPQHF. Together with reference TRBV7-2 and TRBJ1-5, the CDR3 gives the full variable domain: GAGVSQSPSNKVTEKGKDVELRCDPISGHTALYWYRQSLGQGLEFLIYFQGNSAPDKSGLPSDRFSAERTGGSVSTLTIQRTQQEDSAVYLCASSSGGTSRVGPQHFGDGTRLSIL.